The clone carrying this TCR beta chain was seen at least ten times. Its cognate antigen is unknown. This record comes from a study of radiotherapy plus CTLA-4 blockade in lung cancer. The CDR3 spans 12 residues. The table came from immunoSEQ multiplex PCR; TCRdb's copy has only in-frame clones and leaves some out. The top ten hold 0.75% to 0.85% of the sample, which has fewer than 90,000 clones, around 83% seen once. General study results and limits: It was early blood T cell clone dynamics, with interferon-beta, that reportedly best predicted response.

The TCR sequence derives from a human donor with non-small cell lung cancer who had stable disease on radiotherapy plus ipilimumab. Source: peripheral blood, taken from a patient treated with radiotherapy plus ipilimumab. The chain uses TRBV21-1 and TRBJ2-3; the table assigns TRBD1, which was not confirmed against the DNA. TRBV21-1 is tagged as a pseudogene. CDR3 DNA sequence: TGTGCCAGCAATGTAACAGTGTATGCGCAGTATTTT. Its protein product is CASNVTVYAQYF.